This T cell receptor beta chain stems from a study of brain T cells in children with intractable seizures. Study-level points and caveats: Viral specificity was inferred only from CDR3 similarity; HCMV serostatus was unknown. Clones missing pre-surgery may reflect undersampling of that blood sample.

Concerning this clone itself: Antigen specificity is unknown. The germline gene is not matched at one end of the junction; a read error may be the cause.

Regarding time point: blood from clinic visit 5 months post-surgery; TSC patient then seizure free. Patients received at least one anti-epileptic drug before surgery. Germline values: CDR1 SEHNR, CDR2 FQNEAQ (reference sequence). The CDR3 length is 15 residues. This table comes from immunoSEQ multiplex PCR, and its TCRdb copy is limited to in-frame clones, with some not included. The sample includes a few hundred thousand clones, roughly 93% seen only once; the top ten take 4.5% to 7%. This chain connects TRBV7-9 to TRBJ1-3, with 11 positions matching TRBD1. This specimen was peripheral blood, taken roughly 5 months after surgery. This TCR was sampled from a boy under two years old with tuberous sclerosis and intractable seizures. Here the CDR3 reads CASNLAGQGEDTIYF. The DNA of the CDR3 is TGTGCCAGCAACTTAGCGGGACAGGGGGAAGACACCATATATTTT. Complete variable domain (other parts from reference TRBV7-9 and TRBJ1-3): DTGVSQNPRHKITKRGQNVTFRCDPISEHNRLYWYRQTLGQGPEFLTYFQNEAQLEKSRLLSDRFSAERPKGSFSTLEIQRTEQGDSAMYLCASNLAGQGEDTIYFGEGSWLTVV.